One and the same sample provided the 11 T cell receptor beta chains below, sequenced in a study of cytomegalovirus exposure and HLA in healthy donors (dated 2017 in TCRdb). Library prep was done by the immunoSEQ multiplex PCR assay. For the multiplex PCR, a mixture combining 60 forward primers for TCR Vbeta segments and 13 reverse primers for TCR Jbeta segments was used. In TCRdb, the immuneACCESS table is reduced to in-frame sequences with V and J assigned. These tables do not hold every clone; where another copy was compared, an unresolved V gene accounts for under half, and the others remain unexplained. Counted in this sample were 100,000 to 150,000 clones; under 85% of them appeared once. In total, the top ten clones hold over 3.5% of the sample. Material: PBMCs. The receptors here all came from a woman aged 45-65 years in good health and CMV-seropositive.

This chain joins TRBV19 and TRBJ1-2; 8 nucleotides match TRBD1. J lost 1 base, V lost 6 bases, and 1 base had no gene match. Germline V gene lookup returns CDR1 LNHDA and CDR2 SQIVND (reference sequence). The CDR3 length is 13 residues. CDR3 sequence reads: CASSTGGNYGYTF. In DNA, the CDR3 is TGTGCCAGTAGCACAGGGGGTAACTATGGCTACACCTTC.

The V call is TRBV4-2, the J call TRBJ1-5, with D unclear. Trimming took off 2 bases at V and 11 bases at J, with 19 bases between the two ends. The CDR3 loop spans 15 amino acids. Per germline, CDR1 LGHNA and CDR2 YNFKEQ. The CDR3 region is CASSQSDGGEKAQHF. The CDR3, as DNA: TGTGCCAGCAGCCAATCTGACGGAGGAGAAAAAGCCCAGCATTTT.

The V and J genes are TRBV19 and TRBJ1-5; 9 positions match TRBD1. The germline CDR1 and CDR2 sequences are LNHDA and SQIVND (reference sequence). The CDR3 is 15 residues long. The ends lost 11 bases at V and 4 bases at J; junction bases unmatched: 12. The CDR3 DNA sequence: TGTGCCGGGGGGGACAGGGACGGGCCGAATCAGCCCCAGCATTTT. It codes for CAGGDRDGPNQPQHF.

The chain uses TRBV7-8 and TRBJ1-2, with 8 bases matching TRBD1. The junction had 9 bases not matched to a gene; V was cut back by 4 bases and J by 5 bases. This CDR3 is 15 amino acids long. Germline lookup yields CDR1 SGHVS and CDR2 FQNEAQ. CDR3 nucleotide sequence: TGTGCCAGCAGCTCCACAGACAGGGGTCTTTATGGCTACACCTTC. It specifies CASSSTDRGLYGYTF.

The rearrangement links TRBV6-1 to TRBJ2-2; D remains unclear. The V and J ends lost 8 bases and 5 bases respectively, with 12 bases between them. Germline CDR1 and CDR2: MNHNS and SASEGT. The CDR3 is 13 amino acids. This CDR3 is CASYSIGTGELFF. CDR3 in DNA: TGTGCCAGCTACTCGATCGGGACCGGGGAGCTGTTTTTT.

The rearrangement uses TRBV4-2 and TRBJ2-7; no reliable D call. Trimming stripped 0 bases from V and 3 bases from J, with 9 bases between. Per germline, CDR1 LGHNA and CDR2 YNFKEQ. The CDR3 sequence is 14 residues long. The CDR3 DNA reads as TGTGCCAGCAGCCAAGATAATAAAAACTACGAGCAGTACTTC. Amino acids: CASSQDNKNYEQYF.

Here the CDR3 reads CASRQTTGTGGNRRYEQYF. CDR3 bases: TGTGCCAGCAGACAAACGACCGGGACAGGGGGCAATCGACGGTACGAGCAGTACTTC. The V and J genes are TRBV4-2 and TRBJ2-7; 12 nucleotides align to TRBD1. Germline V gene lookup returns CDR1 LGHNA and CDR2 YNFKEQ. The junction had 19 bases not matched to a gene; V was cut back by 6 bases and J by 4 bases. CDR3 length: 19 amino acids.

This rearrangement joins TRBV5-1 to TRBJ2-1; 10 bases match TRBD2. The CDR3 extends over 16 amino acids. V trimming: 0 bases; J trimming: 8 bases; junction bases outside the gene matches: 8. Per germline, CDR1 SGHRS and CDR2 YFSETQ. The CDR3 DNA reads TGCGCCAGCAGCTTGGAGCCAGCGGGGGGGCAGGATGAGCAGTTCTTC. Protein sequence: CASSLEPAGGQDEQFF.

V gene TRBV28 combines with J gene TRBJ1-2; tentative D call: TRBD1 (6 bases). Per the germline V gene, CDR1 is MDHEN and CDR2 is SYDVKM. Trimming removed 7 bases at V and 5 bases at J, with 8 bases between. This CDR3 has 11 residues. The CDR3 region has the DNA TGTGCCAGCAATACAGGGTATGGCTACACCTTC. It codes for CASNTGYGYTF.

The gene calls are TRBV29-1 and TRBJ2-3, with D perhaps matching TRBD2 (5 bases). Germline V gene lookup returns CDR1 SQVTM and CDR2 ANQGSEA. V lost 6 bases and J 8 bases, leaving 18 bases between the germline ends. The CDR3 has 13 amino acids. CDR3 in DNA: TGCAGCGTCGGAGGACCCTACGGGGTTACGCAGTATTTT. This gives the protein CSVGGPYGVTQYF.

This clone was observed once. This chain links TRBV30 with TRBJ2-1; 8 nucleotides agree with TRBD2. CDR1 GTSNPN and CDR2 SVGIG come from the germline V gene (reference sequence). The CDR3 sequence is 14 residues long. The V segment lost 1 base and the J segment 7 bases; nucleotides outside the gene matches: 6. The CDR3 region has the DNA TGTGCCTGGAGTGCGGTAGCGGGGAAGAATGAGCAGTTCTTC. This sequence encodes CAWSAVAGKNEQFF.